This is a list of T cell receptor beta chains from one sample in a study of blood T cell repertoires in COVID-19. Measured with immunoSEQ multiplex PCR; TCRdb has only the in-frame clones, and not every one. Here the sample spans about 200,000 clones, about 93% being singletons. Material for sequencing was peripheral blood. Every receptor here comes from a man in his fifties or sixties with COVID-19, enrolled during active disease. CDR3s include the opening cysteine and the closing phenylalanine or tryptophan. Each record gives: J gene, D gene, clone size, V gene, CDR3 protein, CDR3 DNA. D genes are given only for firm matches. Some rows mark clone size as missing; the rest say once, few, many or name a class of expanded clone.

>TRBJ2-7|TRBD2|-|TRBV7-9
CASSSDRGLAGGAEQYF
TGTGCCAGCAGCTCCGATCGGGGACTAGCGGGAGGTGCGGAGCAGTACTTC
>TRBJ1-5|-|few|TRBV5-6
CASSPRRGDQPQHF
TGTGCCAGCAGCCCTAGACGGGGTGATCAGCCCCAGCATTTT
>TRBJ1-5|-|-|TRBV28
CAGRGGGNQPQHF
TGTGCCGGCCGAGGGGGGGGCAATCAGCCCCAGCATTTT
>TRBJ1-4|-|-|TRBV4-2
CASSQDSMNEKLFF
TGTGCCAGCAGCCAAGATAGCATGAATGAAAAACTGTTTTTT
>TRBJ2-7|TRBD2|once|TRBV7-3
CASSPGGGSYEQYF
TGTGCCAGCAGCCCGGGGGGGGGCTCCTACGAGCAGTACTTC
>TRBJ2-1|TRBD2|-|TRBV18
CASSQSHREGNNEQFF
TGTGCCAGCTCCCAAAGTCATAGGGAGGGTAACAATGAGCAGTTCTTC
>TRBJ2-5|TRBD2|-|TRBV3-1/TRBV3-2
CASRHSGGAWETQYF
TGTGCCAGCAGACATAGCGGGGGGGCCTGGGAGACCCAGTACTTC
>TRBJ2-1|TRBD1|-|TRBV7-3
CASSSGQGGYNEQFF
TGTGCCAGCAGCTCCGGACAGGGTGGCTACAATGAGCAGTTCTTC
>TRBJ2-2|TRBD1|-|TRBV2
CASSSFGQGADTGELFF
TGTGCCAGCAGTTCTTTCGGACAGGGGGCGGACACCGGGGAGCTGTTTTTT
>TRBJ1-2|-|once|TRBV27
CASSLGPLAYGYTF
TGTGCCAGCAGTTTAGGGCCATTGGCCTATGGCTACACCTTC
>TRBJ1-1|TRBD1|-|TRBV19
CASSIGMTGWARNTEAFF
TGTGCCAGTAGTATTGGCATGACAGGGTGGGCTCGGAACACTGAAGCTTTCTTT
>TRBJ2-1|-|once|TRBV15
CATSDRRGAFYNEQFF
TGTGCCACCAGCGACCGAAGGGGCGCCTTCTACAATGAGCAGTTCTTC
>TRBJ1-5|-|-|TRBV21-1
CASPPRGRGNQPQHF
TGTGCCAGCCCCCCTAGGGGCCGGGGCAATCAGCCCCAGCATTTT
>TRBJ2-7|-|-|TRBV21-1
CASSKAWGGGSGADYEQYF
-
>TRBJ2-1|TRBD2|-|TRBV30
CAWSEGTSDYNEQFF
TGTGCCTGGAGTGAGGGGACTAGCGACTACAATGAGCAGTTCTTC
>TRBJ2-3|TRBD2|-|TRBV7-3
CASSLGLAGGPRTDTQYF
TGTGCCAGCAGCTTAGGGCTAGCGGGAGGGCCTCGCACAGATACGCAGTATTTT
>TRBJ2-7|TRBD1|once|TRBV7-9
CASSLAGTATYEQYF
TGTGCCAGCAGCTTAGCCGGGACAGCCACCTACGAGCAGTACTTC
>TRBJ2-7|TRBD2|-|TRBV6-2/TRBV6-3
CASSFTSGYDEQYF
TGTGCCAGCAGCTTCACTAGCGGGTATGACGAGCAGTACTTC
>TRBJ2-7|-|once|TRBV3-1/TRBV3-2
CASSQATDEQYF
TGTGCCAGCAGCCAAGCGACAGACGAGCAGTACTTC
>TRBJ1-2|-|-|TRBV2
CASSVLAANYGYTF
TGTGCCAGCAGTGTCCTAGCAGCTAACTATGGCTACACCTTC